This TCR beta chain was profiled in a study of blood T cell repertoires in COVID-19. The wider study: From the United States, Italy and Spain came samples of acute and convalescent COVID-19.

TCRdb keeps only in-frame clones here, not all; method: immunoSEQ multiplex PCR. The sample lists a few hundred thousand clones; 70% to 90% were seen once. Trimming at V came to 3 bases and at J to 6 bases, leaving 4 bases not matched to a gene. The germline V gene encodes CDR1 SGHDN and CDR2 FVKESK. The CDR3 is 14 amino acids. The receptor comes from a woman in her 40s with acute COVID-19. The sequenced sample was PBMCs or T cells enriched from blood (not recorded which). J is TRBJ2-1 and V is TRBV14, with 8 bases that match TRBD1. Written as DNA, the CDR3 is TGTGCCAGCAGCCAGTGGGACAGGAGCAATGAGCAGTTCTTC. Its protein product is CASSQWDRSNEQFF.